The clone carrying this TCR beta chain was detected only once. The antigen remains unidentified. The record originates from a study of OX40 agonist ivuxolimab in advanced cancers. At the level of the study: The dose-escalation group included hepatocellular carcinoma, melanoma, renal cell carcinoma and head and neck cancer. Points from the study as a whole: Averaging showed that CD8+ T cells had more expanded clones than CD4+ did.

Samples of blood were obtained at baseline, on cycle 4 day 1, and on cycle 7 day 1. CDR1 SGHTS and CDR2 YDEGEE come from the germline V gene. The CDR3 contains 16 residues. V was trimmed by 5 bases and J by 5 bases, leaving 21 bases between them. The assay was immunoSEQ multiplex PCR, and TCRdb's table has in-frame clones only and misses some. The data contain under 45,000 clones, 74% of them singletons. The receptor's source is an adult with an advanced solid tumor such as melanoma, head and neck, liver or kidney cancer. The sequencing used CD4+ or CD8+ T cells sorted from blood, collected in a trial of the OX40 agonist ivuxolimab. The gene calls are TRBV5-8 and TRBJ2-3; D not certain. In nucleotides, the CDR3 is TGTGCCAGCAGAGATCGCCGGTGGGCAGTAGGAGATACGCAGTATTTT. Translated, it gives CASRDRRWAVGDTQYF.